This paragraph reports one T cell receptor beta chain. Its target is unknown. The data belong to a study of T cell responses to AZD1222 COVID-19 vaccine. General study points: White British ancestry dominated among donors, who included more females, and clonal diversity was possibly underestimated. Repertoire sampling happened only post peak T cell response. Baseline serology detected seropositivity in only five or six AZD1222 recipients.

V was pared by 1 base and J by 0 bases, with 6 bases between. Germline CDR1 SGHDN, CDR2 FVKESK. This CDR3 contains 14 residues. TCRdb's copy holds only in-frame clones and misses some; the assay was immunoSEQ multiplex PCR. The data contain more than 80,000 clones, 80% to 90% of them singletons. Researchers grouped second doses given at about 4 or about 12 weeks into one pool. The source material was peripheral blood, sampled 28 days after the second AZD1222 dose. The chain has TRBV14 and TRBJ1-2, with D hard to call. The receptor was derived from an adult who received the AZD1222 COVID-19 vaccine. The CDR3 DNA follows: TGTGCCAGCAGCCAAGGGGTAGCTAACTATGGCTACACCTTC. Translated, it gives CASSQGVANYGYTF.